Described below is a single T cell receptor (beta chain) sequence and its context. As handled by the study authors: Nucleated cell counts were estimated from reference gene primer amplification. Method: immunoSEQ multiplex PCR; TCRdb's copy keeps in-frame clones and lacks some. V and J calls and clone size are copied from that table; D and trimming were computed from the DNA. This sample has over 200,000 clones; under 90% occur once, and the top ten carry roughly a sixth. The V gene's germline CDR1 is SEHNR and CDR2 FQNEAQ (reference sequence). V shed 3 bases, J shed 0 bases, and the junction held 5 bases outside the gene matches. The CDR3 is 17 residues long. The sample comes from a study of blood T cell repertoires in COVID-19. About the research overall: COVID-19 samples collected from the United States, Italy and Spain covered acute and convalescent phases.

The receptor was isolated from a man between 18 and 35 years old who had recovered from COVID-19. This chain links TRBV7-9 with TRBJ2-1; 10 nucleotides align to TRBD2. Material: PBMCs or T cells enriched from blood (not recorded which). CDR3 in DNA: TGTGCCAGCAGCTTTGAACTAGCGGGGCCCTCCTACAATGAGCAGTTCTTC. It codes for CASSFELAGPSYNEQFF.